This T cell receptor (beta chain) was sequenced during a study of technical replicates of blood from a handful of donors. Data came from immunoSEQ multiplex PCR; TCRdb stores just in-frame clones and leaves some out. The sample carries roughly 80,000 clones, nearly 96% recorded once. Trimming at V came to 5 bases and at J to 4 bases, leaving 5 bases not matched to a gene. This CDR3 comprises 14 residues. The germline V gene has CDR1 LNHDA and CDR2 SQIVND (reference sequence). The sample comprised T cells isolated from PBMCs. This chain joins TRBV19 and TRBJ1-2, with 9 bases matching TRBD1. This clonotype was sampled from a human donor in good health. CDR3 sequence (DNA): TGTGCCAGTAGTTCGGGGACAGGGCGCTATGGCTACACCTTC. Encoded protein: CASSSGTGRYGYTF.